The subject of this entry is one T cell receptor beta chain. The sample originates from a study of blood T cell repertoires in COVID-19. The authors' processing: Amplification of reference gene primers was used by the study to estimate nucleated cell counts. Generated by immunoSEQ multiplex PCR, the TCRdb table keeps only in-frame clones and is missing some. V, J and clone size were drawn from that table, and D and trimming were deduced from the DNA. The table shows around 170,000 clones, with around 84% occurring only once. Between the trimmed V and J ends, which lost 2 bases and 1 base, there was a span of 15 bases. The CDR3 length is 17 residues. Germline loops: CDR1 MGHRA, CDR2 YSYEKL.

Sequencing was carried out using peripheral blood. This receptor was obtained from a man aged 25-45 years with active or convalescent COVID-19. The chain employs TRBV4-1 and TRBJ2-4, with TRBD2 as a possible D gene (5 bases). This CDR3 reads CASSQPGLSRAKNIQYF. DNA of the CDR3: TGCGCCAGCAGCCAACCTGGACTCTCGCGGGCCAAAAACATTCAGTACTTC.